In its sample, the clone carrying this T cell receptor (beta chain) was seen many times. The antigen is not known. The data are from a study of CD8 T cells in ankylosing spondylitis. Overall study results and limits: CD8+ disease-linked clones were present at relatively low frequencies in blood.

TCRdb re-called the 5' RACE reads with MiXCR, one entry per CDR3 protein. This table holds around 30,000 distinct CDR3 sequences, 6.5% to 9% found once. The V gene's germline CDR1 is SGHTA and CDR2 FQGTGA. The CDR3 is 15 amino acids. V shed 3 bases and J 2 bases; nucleotides not matched to a gene: 5. The material sequenced was blood, either unsorted or a sorted T cell fraction (not recorded which). V gene TRBV7-3 combines with J gene TRBJ2-7, with 9 bases fitting TRBD1. The receptor was isolated from a male donor with ankylosing spondylitis or in good health (not recorded which). The CDR3 protein is CASSFSGTGPYEQYF. CDR3 in DNA: TGTGCCAGCAGCTTTTCCGGGACAGGGCCCTACGAGCAGTACTTC.